Shown below are 22 T cell receptor beta chains from a single sample sequenced in a study of control samples from healthy donors and cancer patients. Assay used: immunoSEQ multiplex PCR; TCRdb lists only in-frame clones, some missing. The profile shows 60,000 to 70,000 clones, around 85% of them singletons. Sequencing was done on a sample of blood. These TCRs come from a man aged 35 to 55 in good health.

The V gene is TRBV6-5, the J gene TRBJ2-5, with TRBD2 matching 8 bases. J gave up 4 bases and V 10 bases, and 11 bases lay outside the gene matches. CDR1 MNHEY and CDR2 SVGAGI come from the germline V gene. This CDR3 comprises 14 residues. CDR3 coding DNA: TGTGCCATTACTTACGGGGGGGCCAGAGAGACCCAGTACTTC. Its protein is CAITYGGARETQYF.

This clone has more than one count but fewer than ten. The CDR3 DNA reads as TGTGCCAGCAGCCCATGGACAGGGGGGTACAATGAGCAGTTCTTC. Its translation is CASSPWTGGYNEQFF. The chain uses TRBV7-2 and TRBJ2-1; 10 positions agree with TRBD1. After removal of 5 bases from V and 4 bases from J, the junction contained 5 bases not matched to a gene. This CDR3 comprises 15 residues. The germline CDR1 and CDR2 sequences are SGHTA and FQGNSA.

This chain connects TRBV9 to TRBJ1-2; 8 bases line up with TRBD1. The CDR3 extends over 16 amino acids. Germline-derived CDR1 and CDR2 are SGDLS and YYNGEE. Trimming cost V 4 bases and J 1 base; bases outside gene matches: 9. CDR3 nucleotide sequence: TGTGCCAGCAGCCCACTCCAGGGGGCGATTAACTATGGCTACACCTTC. Amino acid sequence: CASSPLQGAINYGYTF.

This clone was found once. This chain joins TRBV28 and TRBJ1-5; 7 bases are a match to TRBD1. Germline lookup yields CDR1 MDHEN and CDR2 SYDVKM. The V and J ends lost 6 bases and 7 bases, in that order; junction bases with no gene match: 12. The CDR3 length is 15 residues. The CDR3 reads CASRPWTGAGQPQHF. CDR3 coding DNA: TGTGCCAGCAGACCATGGACAGGCGCAGGACAGCCCCAGCATTTT.

V and J are TRBV27 and TRBJ1-1; possibly TRBD1 for D (5 bases). Trimming shortened V by 8 bases and J by 5 bases, and 21 bases separated the two germline ends. Germline CDR1 MNHEY, CDR2 SMNVEV (reference sequence). This CDR3 has 15 amino acids. The DNA for the CDR3 is TGTGCCAGCCTTACTCTGGCAGGGCGCGAGACTGAAGCTTTCTTT. The encoded protein is CASLTLAGRETEAFF.

The chain uses TRBV11-2 and TRBJ2-1, with 8 nucleotides matching TRBD1. The CDR3 spans 11 residues. Trimming took 3 bases from V and 14 from J; bases not matched to a gene: 3. Per the germline V gene, CDR1 is SGHAT and CDR2 is FQNNGV. CDR3 bases: TGTGCCAGCAGCTTGGGACAGGTTGAGTTCTTC. It specifies CASSLGQVEFF.

V usage is TRBV6-4 and J usage is TRBJ1-1; 10 nucleotides align to TRBD1. V was pared by 0 bases and J by 4 bases, with 5 bases of the junction left unmatched. The CDR3 has 16 amino acids. Germline CDR1 is MRHNA and CDR2 is SNTAGT. CDR3 in DNA: TGTGCCAGCAGTGACTCAGGGACAGGGGAGATCACTGAAGCTTTCTTT. Amino acid sequence: CASSDSGTGEITEAFF.

The chain combines TRBV27 with TRBJ1-2; 10 nucleotides match TRBD1. The J segment lost 4 bases and the V segment lost 3 bases, leaving 8 bases of the junction unmatched. Looked up from germline, CDR1 is MNHEY and CDR2 is SMNVEV (reference sequence). The CDR3 has 16 amino acids. The CDR3 sequence: CASSFMTGGASYGYTF. The CDR3 bases are TGTGCCAGCAGTTTTATGACAGGGGGCGCTTCCTATGGCTACACCTTC.

The chain has TRBV7-3 and TRBJ2-5, with a weak D call TRBD2 (6 bases). The germline V and J ends were trimmed by 5 bases and 1 base, with 8 bases remaining between them. Germline CDR1 reads SGHTA; CDR2 reads FQGTGA. The CDR3 has 13 amino acids. The CDR3 sequence: CASSPGSQETQYF. CDR3 coding DNA: TGTGCCAGCAGCCCCGGGAGCCAAGAGACCCAGTACTTC.

V is TRBV4-1 and J is TRBJ2-5; 8 positions match TRBD2. The junction had 6 bases not matched to a gene; V was cut back by 4 bases and J by 2 bases. Looked up from germline, CDR1 is MGHRA and CDR2 is YSYEKL. This CDR3 contains 15 residues. CDR3 nucleotide sequence: TGCGCCAGCAGCCGAGACGCTAGCGGGCAAGAGACCCAGTACTTC. Amino acid sequence: CASSRDASGQETQYF.

This chain connects TRBV7-2 to TRBJ2-1; 15 bases align to TRBD2. The ends lost 5 bases at V and 10 bases at J; junction bases unmatched: 3. The CDR3 is made up of 14 amino acids. Germline lookup yields CDR1 SGHTA and CDR2 FQGNSA. CDR3 DNA: TGTGCCAGCAGCCGGACTAGCGGGGGGGTAGAGCAGTTCTTC. Its protein is CASSRTSGGVEQFF.

This chain links TRBV7-3 with TRBJ2-2, with D uncertain. Germline V gene lookup returns CDR1 SGHTA and CDR2 FQGTGA. V was pared by 1 base and J by 6 bases, with 15 bases between. The CDR3 runs to 16 residues. The CDR3: CASSLNPGPSSGELFF. The CDR3 nucleotides read TGTGCCAGCAGCTTAAACCCCGGGCCAAGTTCCGGGGAGCTGTTTTTT.

The chain uses TRBV7-2 and TRBJ2-1, with D possibly TRBD1 on 7 matching bases. Germline V lookup: CDR1 SGHTA, CDR2 FQGNSA. The CDR3 consists of 15 residues. With 5 bases removed from V and 0 bases from J, the gap between germline ends came to 11 bases. The chain's CDR3 is CASSLRGDSYNEQFF. Written as DNA, the CDR3 is TGTGCCAGCAGCCTCAGGGGGGACTCCTACAATGAGCAGTTCTTC.

This clone was seen just once. This chain connects TRBV19 to TRBJ2-7; D may be TRBD1 or TRBD2 (5 bases each). In germline, CDR1 is LNHDA, CDR2 SQIVND (reference sequence). The length of the CDR3 is 14 residues. V was cut by 7 bases and J by 0 bases, with 13 bases left in between. The CDR3 here is CASTLGPRSYEQYF. For the CDR3, the DNA is TGTGCCAGTACCCTGGGACCCCGCTCCTACGAGCAGTACTTC.

The V and J genes are TRBV7-6 and TRBJ2-3, with D perhaps being TRBD1 or TRBD2 (6 bases each). Looked up from germline, CDR1 is SGHVS and CDR2 is FNYEAQ. The CDR3 has 16 residues. Trimming cost V 1 base and J 0 bases, with 11 bases left between them. The chain's CDR3 is CASSLVGGSSTDTQYF. The CDR3 coding sequence is TGTGCCAGCAGCTTAGTAGGGGGGAGTAGCACAGATACGCAGTATTTT. Using reference TRBV7-6 and TRBJ2-3 for the parts outside the CDR3, the full variable domain is GAGVSQSPRYKVTKRGQDVALRCDPISGHVSLYWYRQALGQGPEFLTYFNYEAQQDKSGLPNDRFSAERPEGSISTLTIQRTEQRDSAMYRCASSLVGGSSTDTQYFGPGTRLTVL.

The chain uses TRBV7-2 and TRBJ2-7; D is unclear. The CDR3 is 14 amino acids. V was clipped by 1 base and J by 2 bases, with 9 bases between them. The germline CDR1 and CDR2 sequences are SGHTA and FQGNSA. In DNA form, the CDR3 reads TGTGCCAGCAGCTTAGGGTGGGCCCCCTACGAGCAGTACTTC. Translating it yields CASSLGWAPYEQYF.

This chain uses TRBV5-5 with TRBJ2-1; 7 nucleotides agree with TRBD2. Trimming at V came to 5 bases and at J to 2 bases, leaving 7 bases not matched to a gene. The CDR3 consists of 15 residues. Germline V gene data show CDR1 as SGHKS and CDR2 as YYEKEE (reference sequence). The CDR3 sequence: CASSYLAGAYNEQFF. The CDR3 DNA follows: TGTGCCAGCAGTTACCTGGCGGGGGCCTACAATGAGCAGTTCTTC.

The V and J genes are TRBV6-5 and TRBJ1-1; no clear D. Germline CDR1 MNHEY, CDR2 SVGAGI. This CDR3 spans 13 amino acids. V lost 2 bases, J lost 1 base, and 5 bases lay in between. The CDR3 nucleotides read TGTGCCAGCAGTTACGACCAGAACACTGAAGCTTTCTTT. It translates to CASSYDQNTEAFF.

Points on this clone: In the same sample, other DNA sequences code for this CDR3. The chain links TRBV18 to TRBJ1-4; no reliable D call. Germline loops: CDR1 KGHSH, CDR2 LQKENI. V lost 3 bases and J lost 8, with 10 bases in between. This CDR3 spans 13 amino acids. CDR3 bases: TGTGCCAGCTCACCGGGCTTTAGGGAAAAACTGTTTTTT. Encoded protein: CASSPGFREKLFF.

In this sample, this clone turned up once. V is TRBV5-1 and J is TRBJ2-7; D is undetermined. CDR1 and CDR2 (germline): SGHRS, YFSETQ. V lost 1 base, J lost 1 base, and 6 bases lay in between. The CDR3 is 13 residues long. In DNA, the CDR3 is TGCGCCAGCAGCTTGTTACAGTCCTACGAGCAGTACTTC. It translates to CASSLLQSYEQYF.

V is TRBV25-1 and J is TRBJ1-2; TRBD1 is a possible D gene (5 bases). Germline CDR1 is MGHDK and CDR2 is SYGVNS. The CDR3 is 14 amino acids. V was trimmed by 5 bases and J by 3 bases, leaving 13 bases between them. The CDR3 protein is CASSPYRDDYGYTF. The CDR3, as DNA: TGTGCCAGCAGTCCCTACCGGGACGACTATGGCTACACCTTC.

V usage is TRBV7-6 and J usage is TRBJ1-4; D is unclear. Trimming stripped 5 bases from V and 8 bases from J, with 12 bases between. This CDR3 is 13 amino acids long. CDR1 SGHVS and CDR2 FNYEAQ come from the germline V gene. The CDR3 coding sequence is TGTGCCAGCAGCGCGCAATCGGGAGAAAAACTGTTTTTT. It translates to CASSAQSGEKLFF.